Below are 25 T cell receptor beta chains sequenced from a single sample in a study of OX40 agonist ivuxolimab in advanced cancers. Library creation used the immunoSEQ multiplex PCR assay. TCRdb stores this immuneACCESS table with in-frame sequences only. Part of the clones is absent; in the studies checked, under half of the shortfall reflects unresolved V genes, and no reason is known for the rest. The sample table shows roughly 86,000 clones, and around 90% are seen once. The leading ten clones occupy around 7% of the sample. Specimen: CD4+ or CD8+ T cells sorted from blood, collected in a trial of the OX40 agonist ivuxolimab. The source of these receptors is an adult with an advanced solid tumor such as melanoma, head and neck, liver or kidney cancer.

V gene TRBV7-9 combines with J gene TRBJ1-1; D is uncertain. The germline gives CDR1 SEHNR, CDR2 FQNEAQ (reference sequence). The CDR3 extends over 13 amino acids. The V and J ends lost 8 bases and 6 bases respectively, with 16 bases between them. The CDR3 spells CASSRNEVAEAFF. CDR3 DNA sequence: TGTGCCAGCTCCAGGAATGAGGTGGCTGAAGCTTTCTTT.

CDR3 amino acids: CASSLGERSSYEQYF. CDR3 nucleotide sequence: TGTGCCAGCAGCTTAGGGGAGCGGAGCTCCTACGAGCAGTACTTC. The chain recombines TRBV13 with TRBJ2-7, with D tentatively TRBD2 (5 bases). The germline V gene has CDR1 PRHDT and CDR2 FYEKMQ (reference sequence). This CDR3 comprises 15 residues. V was shortened by 0 bases and J by 0 bases, with 9 bases between the two germline ends.

The V gene is TRBV27, the J gene TRBJ2-2, with 16 nucleotides matching TRBD2. The CDR3 totals 19 residues. Per the germline V gene, CDR1 is MNHEY and CDR2 is SMNVEV (reference sequence). V trimming: 5 bases; J trimming: 4 bases; junction bases outside the gene matches: 10. In DNA form, the CDR3 reads TGTGCCAGCAGTCTTCCTGGGACTAGCGGGAGGGACATCACCGGGGAGCTGTTTTTT. Protein product: CASSLPGTSGRDITGELFF.

The V call is TRBV7-6, the J call TRBJ2-2; TRBD1 or TRBD2 may be the D gene (8 bases each). The CDR3 is made up of 16 amino acids. The V and J ends lost 11 bases and 6 bases respectively, with 25 bases between them. Germline CDR1 is SGHVS and CDR2 is FNYEAQ. The CDR3 reads CAVQGAPSGRSGELFF. The CDR3 DNA follows: TGTGCCGTGCAGGGGGCGCCCAGCGGGAGATCCGGGGAGCTGTTTTTT.

This CDR3 is CAWSINTGTGELFF. For the CDR3, the DNA is TGTGCCTGGAGTATAAACACAGGAACCGGGGAGCTGTTTTTT. The chain carries TRBV30 and TRBJ2-2, with a possible D match to TRBD1 (5 bases). Deletions cut 2 bases from V and 5 bases from J, with 12 bases between. The CDR3 contains 14 residues. Germline V CDR1 and CDR2: GTSNPN, SVGIG (reference sequence).

The chain carries TRBV5-1 and TRBJ1-2; 8 bases map to TRBD1. Germline-derived CDR1 and CDR2 are SGHRS and YFSETQ. The V segment lost 2 bases and the J segment 2 bases; nucleotides outside the gene matches: 5. The CDR3 loop spans 15 amino acids. As DNA, the CDR3 is TGCGCCAGCAGCTTCACAGGGGGAGTAAACTATGGCTACACCTTC. This sequence encodes CASSFTGGVNYGYTF.

J is TRBJ1-1 and V is TRBV27; TRBD1 agrees at 9 bases. The germline V gene has CDR1 MNHEY and CDR2 SMNVEV (reference sequence). This CDR3 region has 14 residues. V shed 8 bases, J shed 3 bases, and the junction held 7 bases outside the gene matches. In DNA, the CDR3 is TGTGCCAGCTGGACCGGGACAGGGTACACTGAAGCTTTCTTT. It encodes CASWTGTGYTEAFF.

The J gene is TRBJ2-3, the V gene TRBV27; D gene ambiguous. Germline V gives CDR1 MNHEY, CDR2 SMNVEV (reference sequence). Trimming left V 6 bases short and J 2 bases short, with 9 bases between. The CDR3 runs 13 residues. The CDR3 here is CASRPGPTDTQYF. As DNA, the CDR3 is TGTGCCAGCAGACCTGGCCCCACAGATACGCAGTATTTT.

The chain combines TRBV4-2 with TRBJ2-5, with D perhaps TRBD1 or TRBD2 (6 bases each). The germline V gene encodes CDR1 LGHNA and CDR2 YNFKEQ. The CDR3 is 15 amino acids. V was cut by 0 bases and J by 5 bases, with 13 bases left in between. The CDR3 here is CASSQDIGGPETQYF. CDR3 DNA: TGTGCCAGCAGCCAAGATATCGGGGGCCCGGAGACCCAGTACTTC.

This sequence joins TRBV5-1 and TRBJ1-2; D unclear. The V gene's germline CDR1 is SGHRS and CDR2 YFSETQ. Trimming removed 4 bases at V and 4 bases at J, with 17 bases between. This CDR3 has 15 amino acids. CDR3 in amino acids: CASSPIPDGPYGYTF. The DNA of the CDR3 is TGCGCCAGCAGCCCCATCCCGGACGGTCCCTATGGCTACACCTTC. The full variable domain, its missing parts supplied by reference TRBV5-1 and TRBJ1-2, is KAGVTQTPRYLIKTRGQQVTLSCSPISGHRSVSWYQQTPGQGLQFLFEYFSETQRNKGNFPGRFSGRQFSNSRSEMNVSTLELGDSALYLCASSPIPDGPYGYTFGSGTRLTVV.

The CDR3: CSVGGGLASNEQFF. The DNA of the CDR3 is TGCAGCGTGGGGGGGGGACTAGCGAGTAATGAGCAGTTCTTC. V and J are TRBV29-1 and TRBJ2-1; 10 bases are shared with TRBD2. Trimming cost V 6 bases and J 7 bases; bases outside gene matches: 9. The CDR3 length is 14 residues. The germline V gene encodes CDR1 SQVTM and CDR2 ANQGSEA.

The V gene is TRBV30, the J gene TRBJ2-2, with TRBD1 matching 7 bases. CDR3 length equals 15 residues. Per germline, CDR1 GTSNPN and CDR2 SVGIG (reference sequence). The ends lost 7 bases at V and 6 bases at J; junction bases unmatched: 14. The CDR3 loop is CASSRGRQGAGELFF. In DNA, the CDR3 is TGTGCCTCCTCAAGGGGCCGACAGGGCGCCGGGGAGCTGTTTTTT.

The J gene is TRBJ1-1, the V gene TRBV27; 8 bases fit TRBD1. The CDR3 runs 14 residues. The germline CDR1 and CDR2 sequences are MNHEY and SMNVEV (reference sequence). After removal of 5 bases from V and 4 bases from J, the junction contained 6 bases not matched to a gene. The CDR3 sequence: CASSGQGEGTEAFF. CDR3 DNA sequence: TGTGCCAGCAGTGGACAGGGTGAGGGCACTGAAGCTTTCTTT.

CDR3 in amino acids: CAWSVLAGAEQFF. The DNA for the CDR3 is TGTGCCTGGAGTGTACTAGCGGGGGCTGAGCAGTTCTTC. The chain is built from TRBV30 and TRBJ2-1, with TRBD2 matching 11 bases. V trimming: 0 bases; J trimming: 9 bases; junction bases outside the gene matches: 1. This CDR3 spans 13 amino acids. CDR1 is GTSNPN and CDR2 is SVGIG in the germline V gene (reference sequence).

The chain combines TRBV29-1 with TRBJ2-7; 9 nucleotides align to TRBD2. The germline gives CDR1 SQVTM, CDR2 ANQGSEA. The J segment lost 2 bases and the V segment lost 0 bases, leaving 11 bases of the junction unmatched. The CDR3 has 17 residues. In nucleotides, the CDR3 is TGCAGCGTTGAAGAAGGGGGTCCTAGCGGGATAGCCTACGAGCAGTACTTC. Protein product: CSVEEGGPSGIAYEQYF.

This clone was seen once. The chain combines TRBV10-3 with TRBJ1-2; D remains unclear. The CDR3 is made up of 14 amino acids. Germline CDR1 reads ENHRY; CDR2 reads SYGVKD. Deletions cut 2 bases from V and 0 bases from J, with 7 bases between. Here the CDR3 reads CAISEEGANYGYTF. DNA of the CDR3: TGTGCCATCAGTGAGGAGGGAGCTAACTATGGCTACACCTTC.

The chain carries TRBV4-2 and TRBJ2-2; the match to TRBD2 covers 7 bases. J gave up 5 bases and V 6 bases, and 3 bases lay outside the gene matches. CDR3 length: 13 residues. The germline V gene has CDR1 LGHNA and CDR2 YNFKEQ. The CDR3 DNA sequence: TGTGCCAGCAGACTTAGCGGGACCGGGGAGCTGTTTTTT. Residues: CASRLSGTGELFF.

This clone was seen once. The chain has TRBV28 and TRBJ1-2; D gene uncertain. This CDR3 contains 13 residues. CDR1 MDHEN and CDR2 SYDVKM come from the germline V gene. The V gene lost 5 bases and the J gene lost 3 bases, with 10 bases spanning the gap. This chain's CDR3 is CASSRLQDYGYTF. For the CDR3, the DNA is TGTGCCAGCAGTCGATTGCAGGACTATGGCTACACCTTC.

This chain uses TRBV11-3 with TRBJ1-1, with 8 bases fitting TRBD1. Germline values: CDR1 SGHNT, CDR2 YENEEA. The CDR3 sequence is 14 residues long. J gave up 5 bases and V 7 bases, and 9 bases lay outside the gene matches. The CDR3 is CASIYRGGWTEAFF. CDR3 in DNA: TGTGCCAGCATTTACAGGGGGGGTTGGACTGAAGCTTTCTTT.

CDR3 loop: CASSPGTTGLSDTQYF. The CDR3 nucleotides are TGCGCCAGCAGCCCCGGAACGACAGGGCTATCGGATACGCAGTATTTT. V usage is TRBV4-1 and J usage is TRBJ2-3, with 7 bases aligning to TRBD1. J lost 6 bases, V lost 4 bases, and 13 bases had no gene match. CDR1 and CDR2 from the germline V gene are MGHRA and YSYEKL. The CDR3 extends over 16 amino acids.

The rearrangement joins TRBV11-2 to TRBJ1-2; TRBD1 agrees at 8 bases. The germline V gene encodes CDR1 SGHAT and CDR2 FQNNGV. The CDR3 length is 14 residues. V was pared by 5 bases and J by 8 bases, with 10 bases of the junction left unmatched. CDR3 nucleotides: TGTGCCAGCAGCCTGATAGGACAGGGTAGGGGCTACACCTTC. Residues: CASSLIGQGRGYTF.

The chain combines TRBV4-1 with TRBJ2-2; D not resolved. CDR3 length equals 15 residues. CDR1 and CDR2 from the germline V gene are MGHRA and YSYEKL. V lost 0 bases and J lost 7, with 12 bases in between. CDR3 loop: CASSQDPSFSGELFF. The CDR3 DNA reads as TGCGCCAGCAGCCAAGATCCCTCTTTCAGCGGGGAGCTGTTTTTT.

The gene calls are TRBV5-4 and TRBJ2-7; D is uncertain. V gave up 4 bases and J gave up 0 bases, with 14 bases separating them. Germline loops: CDR1 SGHNT, CDR2 YYREEE (reference sequence). The CDR3 sequence is 15 residues long. The CDR3, as DNA: TGTGCCAGCAGCAGGCGCGACTCCTACTCCTACGAGCAGTACTTC. Translation: CASSRRDSYSYEQYF.

The V and J genes are TRBV5-1 and TRBJ2-5; TRBD1 matches 7 bases. Germline CDR1 reads SGHRS; CDR2 reads YFSETQ. Trimming cost V 0 bases and J 4 bases; bases outside gene matches: 3. The CDR3 has 14 residues. The CDR3 bases are TGCGCCAGCAGCTTGGCTTGGACAGGAGAGACCCAGTACTTC. Its translation: CASSLAWTGETQYF.

The chain uses TRBV2 and TRBJ2-5; 7 positions match TRBD2. Germline values: CDR1 SNHLY, CDR2 FYNNEI. This CDR3 comprises 13 residues. Trimming removed 10 bases from V and 3 bases from J; junction bases left unmatched: 8. The CDR3 coding sequence is TGTGCCACCCAGGGTGGGAGGGAAGAGACCCAGTACTTC. Its translation is CATQGGREETQYF.